Following are 19 T cell receptor beta chains from one sample sequenced in a study of early T cells in non-severe SARS-CoV-2 infection (dated by TCRdb to the early 2020s). Library preparation used 5' RACE. The sample was run on a NextSeq 500. TCRdb reprocessed the public reads (quality trimming at Q25 with fastp, clone calling with MiXCR) and kept in-frame beta chains. CDR3 protein duplicates are merged, each entry listing the most common genes and DNA. This sample is represented by about 100,000 distinct CDR3 sequences; approximately 13% of them were singletons. The ten biggest clones cover 2% to 2.5% of the sample. The specimen sequenced was whole blood. The receptors were gathered from an adult who was a healthcare worker with PCR-confirmed SARS-CoV-2 infection or an uninfected control (not recorded which).

This clonotype was seen a handful of times. V gene TRBV5-1 combines with J gene TRBJ2-7; possibly TRBD1 or TRBD2 for D (5 bases each). Germline V CDR1 and CDR2: SGHRS, YFSETQ. This CDR3 is 14 amino acids long. V was shortened by 7 bases and J by 2 bases, with 16 bases between the two germline ends. The CDR3 here is CASARGGDTYEQYF. The CDR3 nucleotides are TGCGCCAGCGCTCGGGGCGGCGACACCTACGAGCAGTACTTC.

A word on this clonotype: A read error may explain this, as a much larger clone is one base away. This chain links TRBV9 with TRBJ2-2; D gene ambiguous. CDR3 length: 13 residues. CDR1 SGDLS and CDR2 YYNGEE come from the germline V gene. This chain's CDR3 is CAGSRKSTGELFF. CDR3 in DNA: TGTGCCGGCAGCCGTAAGTCCACCGGGGAGCTGTTTTTT.

This clonotype was recorded a few times. This chain joins TRBV12-3 or TRBV12-4 and TRBJ1-5; D is uncertain. There are 14 residues in the CDR3. V was shortened by 6 bases and J by 5 bases, with 14 bases between the two germline ends. This CDR3 is CASSHSYGDQPQHF. The CDR3 DNA reads as TGTGCCAGCAGCCACAGCTACGGAGATCAGCCCCAGCATTTT.

The sample holds many counts of this clonotype. The chain recombines TRBV5-4 with TRBJ1-2; D remains ambiguous. In germline, CDR1 is SGHNT, CDR2 YYREEE (reference sequence). This CDR3 contains 15 residues. The V gene lost 0 bases and the J gene lost 3 bases, with 12 bases spanning the gap. This CDR3 is CASSLALVPYYGYTF. CDR3 DNA: TGTGCCAGCAGCTTGGCTTTGGTTCCTTACTATGGCTACACCTTC.

Many counts were recorded for this clonotype. The V and J genes are TRBV15 and TRBJ2-7; D is perhaps TRBD2 (6 bases). This CDR3 has 15 residues. V shed 1 base and J shed 1 base, with 11 bases lying between them. The germline gives CDR1 LNHNV, CDR2 YYDKDF (reference sequence). The CDR3 DNA reads as TGTGCCACCAGCAGAGCGGGGGTTCAATCCTACGAGCAGTACTTC. It is translated as CATSRAGVQSYEQYF. The full variable domain, with the rest looked up from reference TRBV15 and TRBJ2-7, is DAMVIQNPRYQVTQFGKPVTLSCSQTLNHNVMYWYQQKSSQAPKLLFHYYDKDFNNEADTPDNFQSRRPNTSFCFLDIRSPGLGDTAMYLCATSRAGVQSYEQYFGPGTRLTVT.

This chain's CDR3 is CASRVLGQETQYF. The CDR3 nucleotides read TGTGCCAGCCGAGTACTAGGCCAAGAGACCCAGTACTTC. The genes are TRBV6-5 and TRBJ2-5, with D possibly being TRBD2 (5 bases). V was trimmed by 8 bases and J by 1 base, leaving 11 bases between them. CDR3 length equals 13 residues. From germline, CDR1 is MNHEY and CDR2 SVGAGI.

The V gene is TRBV12-3 or TRBV12-4, the J gene TRBJ2-2, with 10 nucleotides matching TRBD2. V trimming: 10 bases; J trimming: 4 bases; junction bases outside the gene matches: 6. The CDR3 has 14 amino acids. CDR3 coding DNA: TGTGCCACCTCGGCTAGCGGGGGCACCGGGGAGCTGTTTTTT. The encoded protein is CATSASGGTGELFF.

This clonotype was found a few times. In DNA, the CDR3 is TGTGCCAGCAGGGAAGGGATCGGGACCCAGTACTTC. Translated: CASREGIGTQYF. The J gene is TRBJ2-5, the V gene TRBV6-2 or TRBV6-3; D is unresolved. In germline, CDR1 is MNHEY, CDR2 SVGEGT. V lost 6 bases to trimming and J lost 7 bases, with 12 bases between them. CDR3 length: 12 amino acids.

This clonotype was recorded at least ten times. The rearrangement links TRBV11-2 to TRBJ2-3; D gene unclear. The CDR3 consists of 13 residues. Germline CDR1 reads SGHAT; CDR2 reads FQNNGV. V lost 4 bases to trimming and J lost 4 bases, with 9 bases between them. The CDR3: CASSSGHADTQYF. CDR3 sequence (DNA): TGTGCCAGCAGCTCAGGTCACGCAGATACGCAGTATTTT. Full variable domain (remainder filled in from reference TRBV11-2 and TRBJ2-3): EAGVAQSPRYKIIEKRQSVAFWCNPISGHATLYWYQQILGQGPKLLIQFQNNGVVDDSQLPKDRFSAERLKGVDSTLKIQPAKLEDSAVYLCASSSGHADTQYFGPGTRLTVL.

This chain connects TRBV5-1 to TRBJ2-5, with D tentatively TRBD1 or TRBD2 (5 bases each). Trimming took 4 bases from V and 1 from J, leaving 17 bases between them. This CDR3 contains 16 residues. Per the germline V gene, CDR1 is SGHRS and CDR2 is YFSETQ. The DNA of the CDR3 is TGCGCCAGCAGCCATGGACCACTTGGGGGCCAAGAGACCCAGTACTTC. It yields the protein CASSHGPLGGQETQYF.

In its sample, this clonotype was seen many times. The chain combines TRBV20-1 with TRBJ1-1; no clear D. V dropped 6 bases and J dropped 0 bases, with 5 bases sitting between them. CDR1 is DFQATT and CDR2 is SNEGSKA in the germline V gene (reference sequence). The CDR3 has 11 residues. The CDR3 reads CSARLNTEAFF. The CDR3 coding sequence is TGCAGTGCCAGATTGAACACTGAAGCTTTCTTT.

The chain is built from TRBV7-9 and TRBJ1-5, with D unresolved. The length of the CDR3 is 13 residues. The ends were cut back, 3 bases at V and 4 bases at J, with 7 bases in the middle. Germline V gives CDR1 SEHNR, CDR2 FQNEAQ (reference sequence). CDR3 in DNA: TGTGCCAGCAGCTTTCCGGGGAATCAGCCCCAGCATTTT. Translating it yields CASSFPGNQPQHF.

The sample holds a few counts of this clonotype. The gene calls are TRBV6-6 and TRBJ1-4, with TRBD1 matching 7 bases. The germline gives CDR1 MNHNY, CDR2 SVGAGI (reference sequence). The CDR3 length is 14 residues. Losses at the gene ends were 5 bases for V and 4 bases for J; bases not matched to a gene: 4. In nucleotides, the CDR3 is TGTGCCAGCAGTGACGGGACAGTTAATGAAAAACTGTTTTTT. Protein: CASSDGTVNEKLFF.

There are a few counts of this clonotype. The chain uses TRBV29-1 and TRBJ2-5, with 12 nucleotides matching TRBD2. The germline V gene encodes CDR1 SQVTM and CDR2 ANQGSEA. The CDR3 runs 17 residues. The J segment lost 2 bases and the V segment lost 1 base, leaving 8 bases of the junction unmatched. CDR3 protein: CSVEGPPLAGGQETQYF. The CDR3 DNA sequence: TGCAGCGTTGAAGGCCCCCCACTAGCGGGGGGACAAGAGACCCAGTACTTC.

This clonotype was observed a few times. The V call is TRBV2, the J call TRBJ1-1, with D uncertain. Germline CDR1 SNHLY, CDR2 FYNNEI. The CDR3 has 10 residues. The CDR3 is CGIQGTEAFF. The CDR3 coding sequence is TGTGGGATACAAGGGACTGAAGCTTTCTTT.

The chain has TRBV2 and TRBJ2-2; 9 nucleotides line up with TRBD1. The ends lost 11 bases at V and 7 bases at J; junction bases unmatched: 8. The CDR3 loop spans 13 amino acids. CDR1 and CDR2 from the germline V gene are SNHLY and FYNNEI. The CDR3 nucleotides are TGTGCCGAGGGGGACAGGGAGGACGGGGAGCTGTTTTTT. This translates into CAEGDREDGELFF.

Ten or more counts support this clonotype. The chain carries TRBV9 and TRBJ2-1, with 11 bases that match TRBD2. V gave up 3 bases and J gave up 7 bases; unmatched junction bases: 9. CDR1 and CDR2 from the germline V gene are SGDLS and YYNGEE. The CDR3 consists of 16 residues. The CDR3 nucleotides are TGTGCCAGCAGCGGTCTACTAGCGGGGGATCATAATGAGCAGTTCTTC. Its protein is CASSGLLAGDHNEQFF.

The rearrangement links TRBV28 to TRBJ1-1, with TRBD1 matching 10 bases. Trimming took 7 bases from V and 5 from J; bases not matched to a gene: 10. The germline V gene encodes CDR1 MDHEN and CDR2 SYDVKM. The CDR3 loop spans 15 amino acids. The CDR3 nucleotides read TGTGCCAGCAAAGGAAGAGGGACAGGGGATACTGAAGCTTTCTTT. It codes for CASKGRGTGDTEAFF.

This clonotype showed up just a few times. This chain links TRBV11-2 with TRBJ2-1; 7 bases map to TRBD1. Germline loops: CDR1 SGHAT, CDR2 FQNNGV. CDR3 length: 16 amino acids. V was pared by 6 bases and J by 0 bases, with 8 bases of the junction left unmatched. The CDR3, as DNA: TGTGCCAGCAGTTATCAAGGGGGCCCCTCCTACAATGAGCAGTTCTTC. It translates to CASSYQGGPSYNEQFF.